Each of the 10 T cell receptor beta chains below was sequenced from the same sample in a study of cytomegalovirus exposure and HLA in healthy donors. Data came from immunoSEQ multiplex PCR; TCRdb stores just in-frame clones and leaves some out. The data contain roughly 70,000 clones, roughly 96% of them seen just once; the ten biggest clones take up around 2.2%. Material for sequencing was PBMCs. Receptors originate from a man aged 18-30 years in good health and CMV-seronegative.

The chain employs TRBV7-3 and TRBJ1-1; no reliable D call. Trimming took 2 bases from V and 0 from J, leaving 4 bases between them. The CDR3 runs to 13 residues. The germline CDR1 and CDR2 sequences are SGHTA and FQGTGA. The CDR3 loop is CASSLYLNTEAFF. Written as DNA, the CDR3 is TGTGCCAGCAGCTTATACTTGAACACTGAAGCTTTCTTT.

This chain links TRBV19 with TRBJ1-3; D is possibly TRBD1 (5 bases). Germline CDR1 is LNHDA and CDR2 is SQIVND (reference sequence). With 1 base removed from V and 0 bases from J, the gap between germline ends came to 7 bases. This CDR3 region has 15 residues. The CDR3 reads CASSIGQISGNTIYF. DNA of the CDR3: TGTGCCAGTAGTATAGGACAGATCTCTGGAAACACCATATATTTT. Using reference TRBV19 and TRBJ1-3 for the parts outside the CDR3, the full variable domain is DGGITQSPKYLFRKEGQNVTLSCEQNLNHDAMYWYRQDPGQGLRLIYYSQIVNDFQKGDIAEGYSVSREKKESFPLTVTSAQKNPTAFYLCASSIGQISGNTIYFGEGSWLTVV.

The V gene is TRBV7-9, the J gene TRBJ2-1; D remains ambiguous. The CDR3 has 13 residues. CDR1 and CDR2 (germline): SEHNR, FQNEAQ (reference sequence). V lost 8 bases to trimming and J lost 7 bases, with 15 bases between them. The CDR3 region is CASWSLNRNEQFF. CDR3 coding DNA: TGTGCCAGCTGGAGCCTAAACCGGAATGAGCAGTTCTTC.

The chain recombines TRBV15 with TRBJ1-1; D perhaps matches TRBD1 (6 bases). CDR3 length: 17 amino acids. The germline V gene has CDR1 LNHNV and CDR2 YYDKDF (reference sequence). The ends were cut back, 0 bases at V and 0 bases at J, with 14 bases in the middle. The CDR3 coding sequence is TGTGCCACCAGCAGAGAATTTGGCAGGGGAATGAACACTGAAGCTTTCTTT. Its translation is CATSREFGRGMNTEAFF. Full variable domain (rest looked up from reference TRBV15 and TRBJ1-1): DAMVIQNPRYQVTQFGKPVTLSCSQTLNHNVMYWYQQKSSQAPKLLFHYYDKDFNNEADTPDNFQSRRPNTSFCFLDIRSPGLGDTAMYLCATSREFGRGMNTEAFFGQGTRLTVV.

The chain links TRBV6-6 to TRBJ1-2; D remains ambiguous. CDR1 and CDR2 from the germline V gene are MNHNY and SVGAGI (reference sequence). The CDR3 has 13 amino acids. The germline V and J ends were trimmed by 11 bases and 0 bases, with 13 bases remaining between them. For the CDR3, the DNA is TGTGCCGGTACAGAAAAAGCTAACTATGGCTACACCTTC. Translated: CAGTEKANYGYTF.

This rearrangement joins TRBV5-4 to TRBJ1-3, with D possibly being TRBD1 (6 bases). This CDR3 comprises 14 residues. The V and J ends lost 2 bases and 4 bases respectively, with 10 bases between them. Germline V gives CDR1 SGHNT, CDR2 YYREEE (reference sequence). The CDR3 nucleotides are TGTGCCAGCAGCTTCGGGACAACCGGAAACACCATATATTTT. Translation gives CASSFGTTGNTIYF.

This chain joins TRBV30 and TRBJ2-5; D not certain. CDR3 length: 12 residues. Germline V gives CDR1 GTSNPN, CDR2 SVGIG (reference sequence). V was shortened by 4 bases and J by 1 base, with 7 bases between the two germline ends. CDR3 DNA sequence: TGTGCCTGGATTAACAGCCAAGAGACCCAGTACTTC. Translating it yields CAWINSQETQYF.

This clone occurred once. J is TRBJ2-7 and V is TRBV12-2; TRBD1, the table's D call, was not compared with the DNA. TRBV12-2 is noted as a pseudogene. The CDR3 has 14 residues. CDR3 sequence (DNA): TGTGCAAGTCGCCTACCCGGGACAGGGGCCGAGCAGTACTTC. Protein sequence: CASRLPGTGAEQYF.

V is TRBV27 and J is TRBJ1-2, with 8 bases identical to TRBD1. V lost 3 bases and J lost 4; bases outside the gene matches: 4. Germline values: CDR1 MNHEY, CDR2 SMNVEV (reference sequence). CDR3 length: 14 residues. The CDR3 is CASSLTGEGYGYTF. The CDR3 DNA is TGTGCCAGCAGTTTGACAGGGGAGGGCTATGGCTACACCTTC.

This chain connects TRBV10-2 to TRBJ1-5; 7 bases agree with TRBD1. CDR3 size: 14 residues. Germline V gene sequence: CDR1 WSHSY, CDR2 SAAADI. V trimming: 3 bases; J trimming: 3 bases; junction bases outside the gene matches: 2. The CDR3 nucleotides are TGCGCCAGCAGTGACAGGGGGGCCAATCAGCCCCAGCATTTT. Its translation is CASSDRGANQPQHF.